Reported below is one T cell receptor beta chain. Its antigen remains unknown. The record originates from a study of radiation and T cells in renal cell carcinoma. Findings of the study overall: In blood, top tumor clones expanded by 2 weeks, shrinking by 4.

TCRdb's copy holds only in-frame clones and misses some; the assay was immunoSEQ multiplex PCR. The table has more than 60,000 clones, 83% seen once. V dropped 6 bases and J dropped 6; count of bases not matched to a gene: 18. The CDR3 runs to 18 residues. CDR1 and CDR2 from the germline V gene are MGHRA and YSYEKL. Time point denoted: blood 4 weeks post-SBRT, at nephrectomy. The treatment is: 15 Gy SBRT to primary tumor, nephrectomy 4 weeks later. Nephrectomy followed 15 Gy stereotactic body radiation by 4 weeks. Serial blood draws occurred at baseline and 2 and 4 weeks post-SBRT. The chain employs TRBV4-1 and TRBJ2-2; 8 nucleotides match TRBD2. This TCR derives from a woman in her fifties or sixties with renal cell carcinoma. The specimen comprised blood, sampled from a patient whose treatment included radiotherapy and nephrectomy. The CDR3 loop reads CASRPTWRGVKSAGELFF. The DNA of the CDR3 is TGCGCCAGCAGGCCAACGTGGCGGGGGGTAAAAAGTGCCGGGGAGCTGTTTTTT.